This TCR beta chain was recorded in a study of Graves' ophthalmopathy and Graves' hyperthyroidism. About the research overall: Investigators collected peripheral blood at initial diagnosis, before any treatment was given. Study-wide results and caveats: Ophthalmopathy progression was predicted by the model at 60% to 71% sensitivity and under 75% specificity.

This CDR3 comprises 13 residues. The germline V gene encodes CDR1 SQVTM and CDR2 ANQGSEA. Trimming removed 0 bases at V and 6 bases at J, with 11 bases between. This clonotype was detected ten times or more. Its antigen is unidentified. RNA transcripts yielded amplified TCR beta CDR3 regions. The first-round RT-PCR employed HTBI primers together with the Qiagen OneStep RT-PCR kit. A multiplex PCR was then performed as the second round. TCRdb re-derived calls from the multiplex PCR reads in MiXCR, one entry per CDR3 protein. This sample has 200,000 to 250,000 distinct CDR3 sequences, with about 22% found just once.

The clonotype originates from a woman between 45 and 65 years old with Graves' ophthalmopathy. The sequenced sample consisted of peripheral blood. The rearrangement uses TRBV29-1 and TRBJ1-1; D not certain. The CDR3 sequence: CSVEDSGRAEAFF. Here the CDR3 DNA reads TGCAGCGTTGAAGATTCGGGTCGGGCTGAAGCTTTCTTT.